Sequencing of this T cell receptor (beta chain) was carried out in a study of T cells in Graves' hyperthyroidism and ophthalmopathy. Study information: Peripheral blood draws took place at initial diagnosis, ahead of any treatment.

TCR beta CDR3 region amplification was performed from RNA transcripts. Initially, a first-round RT-PCR of the TCR CDR3 employed the HTBI primer set. MiXCR, applied by TCRdb to the multiplex PCR reads, yields one record per CDR3 protein. Among fewer than 750,000 distinct CDR3 sequences listed, roughly 14% were seen once. The CDR3 is 14 residues long. Germline-derived CDR1 and CDR2 are MNHEY and SVGAGI. Trimming took off 2 bases at V and 10 bases at J, with 17 bases between the two ends. This clonotype was found many times. The TCR was taken from a middle-aged woman with Graves' ophthalmopathy. The chain is built from TRBV6-5 and TRBJ1-1, with D maybe TRBD1 (5 bases). Sequencing used blood. The CDR3 protein is CASSYGTALKGAFF. The CDR3 region has the DNA TGTGCCAGCAGTTACGGGACGGCGCTAAAAGGAGCTTTCTTT.